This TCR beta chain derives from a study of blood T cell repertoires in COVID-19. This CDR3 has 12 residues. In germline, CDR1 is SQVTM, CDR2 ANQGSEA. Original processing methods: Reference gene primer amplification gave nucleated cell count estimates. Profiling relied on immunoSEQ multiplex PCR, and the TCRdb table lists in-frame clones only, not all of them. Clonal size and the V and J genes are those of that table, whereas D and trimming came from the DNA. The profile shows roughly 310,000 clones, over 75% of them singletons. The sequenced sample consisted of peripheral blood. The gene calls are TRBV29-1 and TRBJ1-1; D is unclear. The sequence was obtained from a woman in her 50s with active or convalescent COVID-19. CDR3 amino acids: CRAQWSNTEAFF. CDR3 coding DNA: TGCAGGGCCCAATGGTCGAACACTGAAGCTTTCTTT.